This T cell receptor (beta chain) originates from a study of T cells after yellow fever vaccination. Notes on this clonotype: Its antigen is unknown.

Study-level points and caveats: Subsequent booster samples again held most clones from primary vaccination (just under 98% CD4, 85% to 90% CD8).

The V segment lost 0 bases and the J segment 8 bases; nucleotides outside the gene matches: 10. Germline CDR1 reads MNHEY; CDR2 reads SVGAGI. This CDR3 spans 16 amino acids. UMIs and a universal primer site were added when TCR cDNA was made by 5'RACE template switching. Each CDR3 protein gets one entry after TCRdb re-called the 5' RACE reads with MiXCR. The sample consists of 450,000 to 600,000 distinct CDR3 sequences, approximately 12% of them appearing once. The sequences come from PBMCs, collected on the day of the yellow fever booster vaccination. This rearrangement joins TRBV6-5 to TRBJ2-1; 7 positions match TRBD2. This TCR derives from a man aged 30-40 years who received the YFV17D yellow fever vaccine. The CDR3 region has the DNA TGTGCCAGCAGTTACTCATCGGGCGGGAGACCCTATGAGCAGTTCTTC. Its translation: CASSYSSGGRPYEQFF.